The subject of this entry is one TCR beta chain. The data derive from a study of blood T cell repertoires in COVID-19. At the level of the study: Samples taken during acute and convalescent COVID-19 were collected in the United States, Italy and Spain. Sources were T cells, B-cell-depleted T cells, or PBMCs; the material itself was cDNA or gDNA.

The CDR3 has 14 residues. The germline V gene encodes CDR1 LNHDA and CDR2 SQIVND (reference sequence). After removal of 5 bases from V and 4 bases from J, the junction contained 6 bases not matched to a gene. In the original processing: Quantification of nucleated cells was approximated via reference gene primer amplification. Sequencing used immunoSEQ multiplex PCR; TCRdb keeps in-frame clones, though not all of them. V, J and clone size are taken as reported in that table, and D and trimming were inferred from the DNA itself. Of 85,000 to 120,000 clones listed, around 80% are singletons. This receptor was taken from a man aged 60 to 69 with active or convalescent COVID-19. The chain carries TRBV19 and TRBJ1-2, with 8 bases lining up with TRBD1. The source material was peripheral blood. The CDR3 here is CASSPGQGTYGYTF. As DNA, the CDR3 is TGTGCCAGTAGTCCCGGACAGGGAACCTATGGCTACACCTTC.